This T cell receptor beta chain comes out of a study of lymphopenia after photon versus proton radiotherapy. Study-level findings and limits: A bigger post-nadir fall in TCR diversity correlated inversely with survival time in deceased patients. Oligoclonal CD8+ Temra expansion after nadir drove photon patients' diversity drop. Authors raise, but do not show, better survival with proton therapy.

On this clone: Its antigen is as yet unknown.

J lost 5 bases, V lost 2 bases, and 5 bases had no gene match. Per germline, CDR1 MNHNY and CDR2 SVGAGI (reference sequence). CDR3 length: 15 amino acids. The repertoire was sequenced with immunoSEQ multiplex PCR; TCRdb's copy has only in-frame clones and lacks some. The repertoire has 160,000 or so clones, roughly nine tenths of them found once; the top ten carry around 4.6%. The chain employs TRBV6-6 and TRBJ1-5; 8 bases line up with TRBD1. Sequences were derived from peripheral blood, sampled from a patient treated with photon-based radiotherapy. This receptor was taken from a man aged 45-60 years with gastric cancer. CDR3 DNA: TGTGCCAGCAGTTACACGGACAGGGAACATCAGCCCCAGCATTTT. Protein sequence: CASSYTDREHQPQHF.